The 15 T cell receptor beta chains below come from one sample, sequenced in a study of shared clonotypes between healthy human individuals (dated by TCRdb to 2018 to 2020). Library creation used the immunoSEQ multiplex PCR assay. TCRdb mirrors the immuneACCESS table, restricted to in-frame sequences. Some clones are absent from its copies; in checked studies, under half trace to an unresolved V gene, and the reason for the others is unknown. The sample contains about 990,000 clones, 70% to 80% of them found a single time. The top ten clonotypes cover more than 0.55% of the sample. The sequenced sample was memory CD4+ T cells from PBMCs. What this sample's cell subset or site label stands for: CD45RA-negative fraction. The source is a man younger than 35 in good health. Some clones in this sample may be carry-over from other donors' samples.

This clone was picked up one time. This sequence joins TRBV5-1 and TRBJ2-1; 10 nucleotides align to TRBD1. The J segment lost 9 bases and the V segment lost 4 bases, leaving 7 bases of the junction unmatched. Germline CDR1 is SGHRS and CDR2 is YFSETQ. The length of the CDR3 is 14 residues. The CDR3 reads CASSEATGGTEQFF. CDR3 DNA sequence: TGCGCCAGCAGCGAAGCGACAGGGGGCACTGAGCAGTTCTTC.

The chain is built from TRBV12-5 and TRBJ2-3; D is unresolved. The CDR3 extends over 14 amino acids. Trimming removed 1 base at V and 3 bases at J, with 8 bases between. Germline CDR1 LGHNT, CDR2 FRNRAP. The CDR3 DNA follows: TGTGCTAGTGGTTTGGGCCTAGATACAGATACGCAGTATTTT. Amino acid sequence: CASGLGLDTDTQYF.

As regards this clone: This same CDR3 is encoded by further DNA sequences in the sample. The chain has TRBV18 and TRBJ1-1; D unresolved. Deletions cut 3 bases from V and 4 bases from J, with 9 bases between. This CDR3 is built from 13 residues. Looked up from germline, CDR1 is KGHSH and CDR2 is LQKENI. The DNA for the CDR3 is TGTGCCAGCTCACCTCCAGCCGTCACTGAAGCTTTCTTT. Its protein is CASSPPAVTEAFF.

This clone was counted a few times. The chain couples TRBV6-1 to TRBJ2-4; D is ambiguous. Trimming removed 0 bases at V and 5 bases at J, with 11 bases between. This CDR3 spans 15 amino acids. The germline CDR1 and CDR2 sequences are MNHNS and SASEGT. CDR3: CASSEAPEAENIQYF. CDR3 nucleotide sequence: TGTGCCAGCAGTGAAGCCCCCGAGGCTGAAAACATTCAGTACTTC.

This clone showed up just a few times. V and J are TRBV7-8 and TRBJ1-2, with no clear D. The length of the CDR3 is 17 residues. Trimming shortened V by 2 bases and J by 6 bases, and 22 bases separated the two germline ends. The germline CDR1 and CDR2 sequences are SGHVS and FQNEAQ. The CDR3 region is CASSLNAWTSLSHGYTF. The CDR3 bases are TGTGCCAGCAGCTTAAATGCTTGGACCTCGCTATCACATGGCTACACCTTC. The full variable domain, in which reference TRBV7-8 and TRBJ1-2 provide the parts outside the CDR3, is GAGVSQSPRYKVAKRGQDVALRCDPISGHVSLFWYQQALGQGPEFLTYFQNEAQLDKSGLPSDRFFAERPEGSVSTLKIQRTQQEDSAVYLCASSLNAWTSLSHGYTFGSGTRLTVV.

The count of this clone is one. The chain carries TRBV7-6 and TRBJ2-5; unclear D gene. Germline CDR1 is SGHVS and CDR2 is FNYEAQ. The V gene lost 5 bases and the J gene lost 5 bases, with 9 bases spanning the gap. The CDR3 contains 12 residues. The CDR3 coding sequence is TGTGCCAGCAGCCCGTCCCTCGAGACCCAGTACTTC. Its protein is CASSPSLETQYF. The full variable domain, rest sourced from reference TRBV7-6 and TRBJ2-5, is GAGVSQSPRYKVTKRGQDVALRCDPISGHVSLYWYRQALGQGPEFLTYFNYEAQQDKSGLPNDRFSAERPEGSISTLTIQRTEQRDSAMYRCASSPSLETQYFGPGTRLLVL.

V gene TRBV5-6 combines with J gene TRBJ2-7; 11 bases map to TRBD2. The germline gives CDR1 SGHDT, CDR2 YYEEEE. With V trimmed by 0 bases and J by 0 bases, 5 bases remained unmatched. The CDR3 loop spans 17 amino acids. The CDR3 nucleotides are TGTGCCAGCAGCTTGGATCGAGGACTAGCGGGCTCCTACGAGCAGTACTTC. Protein: CASSLDRGLAGSYEQYF.

The chain has TRBV29-1 and TRBJ2-7, with D unclear. The CDR3 contains 12 residues. Trimming stripped 7 bases from V and 3 bases from J, with 13 bases between. The germline CDR1 and CDR2 sequences are SQVTM and ANQGSEA. The CDR3 sequence: CSAAGDRYEQYF. CDR3 in DNA: TGCAGCGCCGCCGGCGACCGCTACGAGCAGTACTTC.

The chain joins TRBV5-1 to TRBJ2-2; 13 bases line up with TRBD2. The CDR3 is 17 residues long. The trim removed 4 bases at V and 5 bases at J, leaving 8 bases unmatched. In germline, CDR1 is SGHRS, CDR2 YFSETQ. CDR3 region: CASSSGTSGMLTGELFF. For the CDR3, the DNA is TGCGCCAGCAGCAGCGGGACTAGCGGGATGTTGACCGGGGAGCTGTTTTTT.

The rearrangement joins TRBV13 to TRBJ2-5; D unclear. The CDR3 covers 14 residues. The germline CDR1 and CDR2 sequences are PRHDT and FYEKMQ (reference sequence). The V end lost 6 bases, the J end lost 4 bases, and 15 bases lay between the germline ends. The CDR3 spells CASRINHAIETQYF. In DNA form, the CDR3 reads TGTGCCAGCAGAATAAACCATGCTATAGAGACCCAGTACTTC.

Concerning this clone itself: At the DNA level, this CDR3 is encoded by other sequences in the same sample as well. This rearrangement joins TRBV30 to TRBJ1-3; D remains ambiguous. The CDR3 is 14 amino acids. Trimming took 0 bases from V and 0 from J, leaving 6 bases between them. CDR1 is GTSNPN and CDR2 is SVGIG in the germline V gene (reference sequence). The CDR3 nucleotides read TGTGCCTGGAGTGTAGGTATCTCTGGAAACACCATATATTTT. Protein sequence: CAWSVGISGNTIYF.

This clone occurred once. The chain uses TRBV6-5 and TRBJ2-7, with 9 positions matching TRBD1. With 2 bases clipped from V and 3 bases from J, the junction kept 2 bases outside the gene matches. The CDR3 is 14 amino acids. Germline V gives CDR1 MNHEY, CDR2 SVGAGI. CDR3 DNA: TGTGCCAGCAGTTACGTGACAGGGGGCTACGAGCAGTACTTC. This translates into CASSYVTGGYEQYF.

The table lists this clone with a count of one. The chain combines TRBV5-1 with TRBJ2-2, with 7 bases that match TRBD2. The CDR3 is 15 amino acids. Germline CDR1 and CDR2: SGHRS and YFSETQ. V was pared by 4 bases and J by 2 bases, with 5 bases of the junction left unmatched. The CDR3 region is CASSPLAVNTGELFF. CDR3 sequence (DNA): TGCGCCAGCAGCCCGCTAGCGGTTAACACCGGGGAGCTGTTTTTT.

The CDR3 nucleotides read TGTGCCAGCAGTTACAGGGTTGCAGGGCGACAAGAGACCCAGTACTTC. Its translation: CASSYRVAGRQETQYF. This rearrangement joins TRBV6-5 to TRBJ2-5, with a possible D match to TRBD1 (5 bases). Trimming left V 2 bases short and J 2 bases short, with 15 bases between. The CDR3 totals 16 residues. Germline V lookup: CDR1 MNHEY, CDR2 SVGAGI.

This clone was seen once. The rearrangement joins TRBV7-3 to TRBJ2-1; 9 nucleotides align to TRBD1. The trim removed 5 bases at V and 8 bases at J, leaving 7 bases unmatched. CDR3 length equals 14 residues. CDR1 and CDR2 from the germline V gene are SGHTA and FQGTGA. CDR3 sequence: CASSLKGQGDEQFF. The CDR3 bases are TGTGCCAGCAGCCTAAAGGGACAGGGCGATGAGCAGTTCTTC.